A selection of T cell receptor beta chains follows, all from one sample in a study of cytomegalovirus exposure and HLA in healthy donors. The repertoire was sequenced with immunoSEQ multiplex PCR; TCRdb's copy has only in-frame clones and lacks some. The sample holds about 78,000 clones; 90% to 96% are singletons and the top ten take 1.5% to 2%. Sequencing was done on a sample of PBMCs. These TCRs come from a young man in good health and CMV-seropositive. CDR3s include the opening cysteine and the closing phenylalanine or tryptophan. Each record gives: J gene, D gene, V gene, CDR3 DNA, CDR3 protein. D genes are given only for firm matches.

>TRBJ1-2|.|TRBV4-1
TGCGCCAGCAGCCAAGATAGGGGTAACTATGGCTACACCTTC
CASSQDRGNYGYTF
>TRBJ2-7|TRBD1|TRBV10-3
TGTGCCATCACCCCGGGGGACAGGGACGGCGAGCAGTACTTC
CAITPGDRDGEQYF
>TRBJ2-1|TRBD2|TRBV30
TGTGCCTGGAGTGAACGAGGACTAGCGGAAATTCGGGGGTTCTTC
CAWSERGLAEIRGFF
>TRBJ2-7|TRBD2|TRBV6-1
TGTGCCAGCAGTGGGACTAGCGTCTCCTACGAGCAGTACTTC
CASSGTSVSYEQYF
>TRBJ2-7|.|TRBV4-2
TGTGCCAGCAGCCAAGATCCCCGCTACGAGCAGTACTTC
CASSQDPRYEQYF
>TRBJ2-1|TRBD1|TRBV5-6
TGTGCCAGCAGCTCTTTACAGGGGGCGGCGTACAATGAGCAGTTCTTC
CASSSLQGAAYNEQFF
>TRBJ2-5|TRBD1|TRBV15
TGTGCCACCAGCAGTTTAGACAGGGTGGAAGAGACCCAGTACTTC
CATSSLDRVEETQYF
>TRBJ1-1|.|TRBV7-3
TGTGCCAGCAGCCTGATGGGGGGAGGGACTGAAGCTTTCTTT
CASSLMGGGTEAFF
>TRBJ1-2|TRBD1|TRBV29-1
TGCAGCGCCGGGACAGTTTTCTATGGCTACACCTTC
CSAGTVFYGYTF
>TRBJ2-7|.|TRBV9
TGTGCCAGCAGCCTGACTAGTTCCCACGAGCAGTACTTC
CASSLTSSHEQYF
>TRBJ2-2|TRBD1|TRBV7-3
TGTGCCAGCAGCACCGGATGGGGCCAGGGGGCGACCGGGGAGCTGTTTTTT
CASSTGWGQGATGELFF
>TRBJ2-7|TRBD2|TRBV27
TGTGCCAGCAGTCCGCGCGGACTAGCGGGAGATAACTACGAGCAGTACTTC
CASSPRGLAGDNYEQYF